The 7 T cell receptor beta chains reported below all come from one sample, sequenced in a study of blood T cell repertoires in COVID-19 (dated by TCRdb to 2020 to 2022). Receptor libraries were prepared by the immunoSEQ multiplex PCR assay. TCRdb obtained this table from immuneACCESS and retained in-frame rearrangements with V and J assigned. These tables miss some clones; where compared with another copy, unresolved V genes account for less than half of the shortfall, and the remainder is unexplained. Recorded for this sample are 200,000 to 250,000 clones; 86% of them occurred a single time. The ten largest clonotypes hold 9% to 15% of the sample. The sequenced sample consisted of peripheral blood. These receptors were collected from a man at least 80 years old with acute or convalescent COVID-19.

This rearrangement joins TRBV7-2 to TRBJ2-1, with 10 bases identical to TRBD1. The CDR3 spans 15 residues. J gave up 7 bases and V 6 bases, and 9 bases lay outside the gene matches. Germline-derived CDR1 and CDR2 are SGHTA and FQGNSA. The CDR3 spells CASRQDGTGANEQFF. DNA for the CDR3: TGTGCCAGCAGACAAGATGGGACAGGGGCTAATGAGCAGTTCTTC. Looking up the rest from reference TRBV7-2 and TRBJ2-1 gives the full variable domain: GAGVSQSPSNKVTEKGKDVELRCDPISGHTALYWYRQSLGQGLEFLIYFQGNSAPDKSGLPSDRFSAERTGGSVSTLTIQRTQQEDSAVYLCASRQDGTGANEQFFGPGTRLTVL.

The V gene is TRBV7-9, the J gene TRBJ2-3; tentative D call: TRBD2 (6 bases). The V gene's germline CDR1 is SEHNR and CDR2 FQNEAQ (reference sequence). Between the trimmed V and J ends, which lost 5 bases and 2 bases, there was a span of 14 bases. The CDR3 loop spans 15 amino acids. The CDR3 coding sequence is TGTGCCAGCAGCCCTGGGGGGAGATTCACAGATACGCAGTATTTT. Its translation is CASSPGGRFTDTQYF. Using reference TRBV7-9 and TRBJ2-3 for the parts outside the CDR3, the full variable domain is DTGVSQNPRHKITKRGQNVTFRCDPISEHNRLYWYRQTLGQGPEFLTYFQNEAQLEKSRLLSDRFSAERPKGSFSTLEIQRTEQGDSAMYLCASSPGGRFTDTQYFGPGTRLTVL.

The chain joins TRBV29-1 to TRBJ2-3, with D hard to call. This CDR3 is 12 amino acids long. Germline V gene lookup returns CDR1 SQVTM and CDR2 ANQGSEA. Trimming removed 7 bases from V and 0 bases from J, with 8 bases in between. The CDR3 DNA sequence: TGCAGCGGCGGTACTAGCACAGATACGCAGTATTTT. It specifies CSGGTSTDTQYF.

The DNA for the CDR3 is TGTGCCAGCCGGGGGGGGGCCGCCCGGGTGAGCAATCAGCCCCAGCATTTT. Protein: CASRGGAARVSNQPQHF. The V call is TRBV2, the J call TRBJ1-5, with D possibly being TRBD1 (6 bases). The CDR3 runs 17 residues. Germline-derived CDR1 and CDR2 are SNHLY and FYNNEI. Trimming shortened V by 8 bases and J by 1 base, and 21 bases separated the two germline ends.

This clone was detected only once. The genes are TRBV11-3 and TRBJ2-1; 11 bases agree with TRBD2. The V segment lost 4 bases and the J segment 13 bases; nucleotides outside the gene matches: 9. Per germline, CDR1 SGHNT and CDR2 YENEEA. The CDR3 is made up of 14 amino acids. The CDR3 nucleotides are TGTGCCAGCAGCTCCACTAGCGGGAGCTTGGTCCAGTTCTTC. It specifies CASSSTSGSLVQFF.

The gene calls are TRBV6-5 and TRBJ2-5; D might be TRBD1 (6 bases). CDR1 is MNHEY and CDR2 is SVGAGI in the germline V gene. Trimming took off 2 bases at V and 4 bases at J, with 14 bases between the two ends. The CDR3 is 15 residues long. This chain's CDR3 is CASSYPQGRGETQYF. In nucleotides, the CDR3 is TGTGCCAGCAGTTACCCACAGGGAAGGGGAGAGACCCAGTACTTC.

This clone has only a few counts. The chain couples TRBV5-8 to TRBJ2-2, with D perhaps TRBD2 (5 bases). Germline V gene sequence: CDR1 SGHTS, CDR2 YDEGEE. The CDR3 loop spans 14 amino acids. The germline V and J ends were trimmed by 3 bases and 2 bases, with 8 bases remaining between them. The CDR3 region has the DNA TGTGCCAGCAGCTCGGGGTATAACACCGGGGAGCTGTTTTTT. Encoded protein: CASSSGYNTGELFF.